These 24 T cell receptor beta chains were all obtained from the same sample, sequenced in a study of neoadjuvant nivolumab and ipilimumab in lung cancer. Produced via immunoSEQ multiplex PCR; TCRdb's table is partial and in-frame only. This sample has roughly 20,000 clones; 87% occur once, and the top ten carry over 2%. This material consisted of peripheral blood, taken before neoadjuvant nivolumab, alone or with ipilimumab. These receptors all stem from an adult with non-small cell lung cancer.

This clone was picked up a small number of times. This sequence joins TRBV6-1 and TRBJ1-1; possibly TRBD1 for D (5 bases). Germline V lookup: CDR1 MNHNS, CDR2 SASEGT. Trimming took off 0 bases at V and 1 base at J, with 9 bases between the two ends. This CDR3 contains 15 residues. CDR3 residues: CASSEALGTNTEAFF. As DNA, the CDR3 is TGTGCCAGCAGTGAAGCGCTTGGGACGAACACTGAAGCTTTCTTT.

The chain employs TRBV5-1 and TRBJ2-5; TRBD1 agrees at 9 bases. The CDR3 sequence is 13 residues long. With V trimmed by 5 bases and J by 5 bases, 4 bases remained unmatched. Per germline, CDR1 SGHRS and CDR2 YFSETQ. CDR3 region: CASSVQGAETQYF. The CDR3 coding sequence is TGCGCCAGCAGTGTACAGGGGGCGGAGACCCAGTACTTC. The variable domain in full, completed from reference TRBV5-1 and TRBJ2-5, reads KAGVTQTPRYLIKTRGQQVTLSCSPISGHRSVSWYQQTPGQGLQFLFEYFSETQRNKGNFPGRFSGRQFSNSRSEMNVSTLELGDSALYLCASSVQGAETQYFGPGTRLLVL.

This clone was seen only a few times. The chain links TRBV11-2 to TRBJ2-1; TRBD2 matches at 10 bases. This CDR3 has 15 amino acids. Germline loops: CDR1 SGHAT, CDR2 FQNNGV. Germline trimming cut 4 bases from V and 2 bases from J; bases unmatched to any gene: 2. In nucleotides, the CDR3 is TGTGCCAGCAGCTCGACTAGCGGGCCCTACAATGAGCAGTTCTTC. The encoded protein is CASSSTSGPYNEQFF. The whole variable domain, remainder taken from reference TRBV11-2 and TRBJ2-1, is EAGVAQSPRYKIIEKRQSVAFWCNPISGHATLYWYQQILGQGPKLLIQFQNNGVVDDSQLPKDRFSAERLKGVDSTLKIQPAKLEDSAVYLCASSSTSGPYNEQFFGPGTRLTVL.

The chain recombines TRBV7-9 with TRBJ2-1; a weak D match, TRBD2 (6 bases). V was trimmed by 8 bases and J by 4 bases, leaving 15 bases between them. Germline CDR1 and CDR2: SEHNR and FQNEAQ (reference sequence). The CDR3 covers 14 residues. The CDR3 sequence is CASSAAGLYNEQFF. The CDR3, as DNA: TGTGCCAGCTCCGCGGCAGGACTATACAATGAGCAGTTCTTC.

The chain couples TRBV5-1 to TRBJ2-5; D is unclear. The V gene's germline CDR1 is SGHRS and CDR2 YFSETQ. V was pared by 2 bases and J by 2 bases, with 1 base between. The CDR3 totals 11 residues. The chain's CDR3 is CASSFQETQYF. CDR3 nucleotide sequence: TGCGCCAGCAGCTTTCAAGAGACCCAGTACTTC.

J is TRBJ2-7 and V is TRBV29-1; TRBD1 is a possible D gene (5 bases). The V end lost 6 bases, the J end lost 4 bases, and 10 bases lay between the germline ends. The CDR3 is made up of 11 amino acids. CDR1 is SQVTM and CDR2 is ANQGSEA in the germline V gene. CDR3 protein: CSVIGDYEQYF. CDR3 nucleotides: TGCAGCGTGATAGGGGATTACGAGCAGTACTTC.

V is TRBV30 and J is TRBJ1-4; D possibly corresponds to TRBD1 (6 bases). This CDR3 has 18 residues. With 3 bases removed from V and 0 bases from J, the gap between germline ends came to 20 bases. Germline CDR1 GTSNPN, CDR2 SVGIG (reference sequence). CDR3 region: CAWSKTGKTSTTNEKLFF. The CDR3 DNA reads TGTGCCTGGAGCAAAACAGGGAAGACATCTACAACTAATGAAAAACTGTTTTTT.

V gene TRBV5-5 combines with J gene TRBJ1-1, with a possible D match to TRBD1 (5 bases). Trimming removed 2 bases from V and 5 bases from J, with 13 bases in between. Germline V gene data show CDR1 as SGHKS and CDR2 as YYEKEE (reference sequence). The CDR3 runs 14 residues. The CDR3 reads CASSLGGAGTEAFF. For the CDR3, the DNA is TGTGCCAGCAGCTTAGGAGGGGCGGGGACTGAAGCTTTCTTT.

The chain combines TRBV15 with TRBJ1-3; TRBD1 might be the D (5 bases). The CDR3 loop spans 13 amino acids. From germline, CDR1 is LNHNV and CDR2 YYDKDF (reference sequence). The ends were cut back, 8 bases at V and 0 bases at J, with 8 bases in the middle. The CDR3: CATGDPSGNTIYF. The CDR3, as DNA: TGTGCCACCGGGGACCCCTCTGGAAACACCATATATTTT.

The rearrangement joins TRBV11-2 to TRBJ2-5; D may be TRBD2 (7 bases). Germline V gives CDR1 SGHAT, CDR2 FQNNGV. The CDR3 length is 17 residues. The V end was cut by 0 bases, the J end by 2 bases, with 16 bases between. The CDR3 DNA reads TGTGCCAGCAGCTTAGATGTGGGGGGGCCAGGTCAAGAGACCCAGTACTTC. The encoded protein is CASSLDVGGPGQETQYF.

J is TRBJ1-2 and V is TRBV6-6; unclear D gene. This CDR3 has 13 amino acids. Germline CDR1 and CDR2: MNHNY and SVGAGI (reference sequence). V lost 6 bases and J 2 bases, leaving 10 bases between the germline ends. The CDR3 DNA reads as TGTGCCAGCAGGGGAGGGCCGAACTATGGCTACACCTTC. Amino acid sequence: CASRGGPNYGYTF.

This CDR3 reads CASNRGSNEQFF. The CDR3 DNA reads as TGTGCCAGCAATCGAGGGTCCAATGAGCAGTTCTTC. V and J are TRBV2 and TRBJ2-1, with D maybe TRBD2 (5 bases). The germline V gene encodes CDR1 SNHLY and CDR2 FYNNEI. Trimming took 7 bases from V and 6 from J, leaving 10 bases between them. This CDR3 comprises 12 residues.

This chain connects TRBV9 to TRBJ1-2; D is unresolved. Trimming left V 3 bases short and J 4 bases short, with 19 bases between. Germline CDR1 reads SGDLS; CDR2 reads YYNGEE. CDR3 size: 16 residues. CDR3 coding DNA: TGTGCCAGCAGCGCAACACGTCACGGAGGCGTCTATGGCTACACCTTC. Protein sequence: CASSATRHGGVYGYTF.

CDR3 residues: CASSSGQGYGYTF. CDR3 in DNA: TGTGCCAGCAGCTCCGGACAAGGCTATGGCTACACCTTC. The chain couples TRBV7-3 to TRBJ1-2, with a possible D match to TRBD1 (5 bases). This CDR3 has 13 residues. The V gene's germline CDR1 is SGHTA and CDR2 FQGTGA. Trimming left V 4 bases short and J 4 bases short, with 10 bases between.

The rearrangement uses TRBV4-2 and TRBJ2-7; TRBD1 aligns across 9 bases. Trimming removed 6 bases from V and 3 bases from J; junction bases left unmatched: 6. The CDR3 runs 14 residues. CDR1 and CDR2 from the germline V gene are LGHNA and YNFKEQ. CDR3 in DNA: TGTGCCAGCAGGAGACAGGGGGATAGCTACGAGCAGTACTTC. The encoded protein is CASRRQGDSYEQYF.

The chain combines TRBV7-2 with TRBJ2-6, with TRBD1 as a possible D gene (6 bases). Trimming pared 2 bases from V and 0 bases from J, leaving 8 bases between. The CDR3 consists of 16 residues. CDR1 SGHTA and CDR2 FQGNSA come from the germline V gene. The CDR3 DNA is TGTGCCAGCAGCTTAACAGGGAGCTCTGGGGCCAACGTCCTGACTTTC. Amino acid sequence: CASSLTGSSGANVLTF. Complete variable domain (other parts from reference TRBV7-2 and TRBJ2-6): GAGVSQSPSNKVTEKGKDVELRCDPISGHTALYWYRQSLGQGLEFLIYFQGNSAPDKSGLPSDRFSAERTGGSVSTLTIQRTQQEDSAVYLCASSLTGSSGANVLTFGAGSRLTVL.

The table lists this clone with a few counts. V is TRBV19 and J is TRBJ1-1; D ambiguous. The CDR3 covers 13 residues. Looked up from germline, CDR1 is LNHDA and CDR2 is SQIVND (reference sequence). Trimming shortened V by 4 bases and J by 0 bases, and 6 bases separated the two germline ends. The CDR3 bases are TGTGCCAGTAGTAGAGGGATGAACACTGAAGCTTTCTTT. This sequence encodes CASSRGMNTEAFF. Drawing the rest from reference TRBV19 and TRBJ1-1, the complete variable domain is DGGITQSPKYLFRKEGQNVTLSCEQNLNHDAMYWYRQDPGQGLRLIYYSQIVNDFQKGDIAEGYSVSREKKESFPLTVTSAQKNPTAFYLCASSRGMNTEAFFGQGTRLTVV.

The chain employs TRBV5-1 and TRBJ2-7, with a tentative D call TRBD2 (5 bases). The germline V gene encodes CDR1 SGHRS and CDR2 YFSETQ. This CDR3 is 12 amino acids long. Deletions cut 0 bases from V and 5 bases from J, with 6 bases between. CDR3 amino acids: CASSLGRDEQYF. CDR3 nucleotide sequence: TGCGCCAGCAGCTTGGGGCGGGACGAGCAGTACTTC.

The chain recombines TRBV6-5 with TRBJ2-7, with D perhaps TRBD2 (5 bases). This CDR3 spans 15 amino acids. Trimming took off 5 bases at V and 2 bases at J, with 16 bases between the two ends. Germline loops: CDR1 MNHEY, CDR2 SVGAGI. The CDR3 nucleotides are TGTGCCAGCAGTCGCTTTCAGGACTCCACCTACGAGCAGTACTTC. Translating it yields CASSRFQDSTYEQYF.

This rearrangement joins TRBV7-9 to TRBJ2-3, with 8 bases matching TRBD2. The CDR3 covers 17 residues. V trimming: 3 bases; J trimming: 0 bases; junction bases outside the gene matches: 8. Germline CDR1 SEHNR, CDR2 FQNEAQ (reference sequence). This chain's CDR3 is CASSFFRASGSTDTQYF. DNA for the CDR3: TGTGCCAGCAGCTTTTTTCGGGCTAGCGGGAGCACAGATACGCAGTATTTT.

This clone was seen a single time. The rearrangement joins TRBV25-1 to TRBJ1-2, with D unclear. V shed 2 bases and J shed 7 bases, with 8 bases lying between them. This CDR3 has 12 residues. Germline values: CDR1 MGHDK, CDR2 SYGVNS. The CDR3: CASSEVAVGYTF. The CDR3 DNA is TGTGCCAGCAGTGAAGTGGCAGTTGGCTACACCTTC.

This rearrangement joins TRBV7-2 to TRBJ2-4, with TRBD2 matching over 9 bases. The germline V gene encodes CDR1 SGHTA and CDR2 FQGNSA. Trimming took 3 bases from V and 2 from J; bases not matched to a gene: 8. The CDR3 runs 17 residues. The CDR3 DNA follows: TGTGCCAGCAGCTTTATTCCAGCGGGAGGTTCCAAAAACATTCAGTACTTC. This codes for CASSFIPAGGSKNIQYF.

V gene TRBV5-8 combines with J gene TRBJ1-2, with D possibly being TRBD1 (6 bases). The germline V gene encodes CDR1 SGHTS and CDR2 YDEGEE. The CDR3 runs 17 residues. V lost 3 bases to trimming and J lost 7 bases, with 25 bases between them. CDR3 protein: CASSSGWRPGASLGYTF. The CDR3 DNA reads TGTGCCAGCAGCTCCGGTTGGCGGCCGGGGGCAAGTCTTGGCTACACCTTC.

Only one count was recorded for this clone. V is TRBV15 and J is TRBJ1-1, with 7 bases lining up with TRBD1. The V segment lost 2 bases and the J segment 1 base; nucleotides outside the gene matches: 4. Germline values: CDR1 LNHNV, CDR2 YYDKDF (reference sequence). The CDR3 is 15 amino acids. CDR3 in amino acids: CATSRLRQGNTEAFF. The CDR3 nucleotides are TGTGCCACCAGCAGACTCCGACAGGGGAACACTGAAGCTTTCTTT.